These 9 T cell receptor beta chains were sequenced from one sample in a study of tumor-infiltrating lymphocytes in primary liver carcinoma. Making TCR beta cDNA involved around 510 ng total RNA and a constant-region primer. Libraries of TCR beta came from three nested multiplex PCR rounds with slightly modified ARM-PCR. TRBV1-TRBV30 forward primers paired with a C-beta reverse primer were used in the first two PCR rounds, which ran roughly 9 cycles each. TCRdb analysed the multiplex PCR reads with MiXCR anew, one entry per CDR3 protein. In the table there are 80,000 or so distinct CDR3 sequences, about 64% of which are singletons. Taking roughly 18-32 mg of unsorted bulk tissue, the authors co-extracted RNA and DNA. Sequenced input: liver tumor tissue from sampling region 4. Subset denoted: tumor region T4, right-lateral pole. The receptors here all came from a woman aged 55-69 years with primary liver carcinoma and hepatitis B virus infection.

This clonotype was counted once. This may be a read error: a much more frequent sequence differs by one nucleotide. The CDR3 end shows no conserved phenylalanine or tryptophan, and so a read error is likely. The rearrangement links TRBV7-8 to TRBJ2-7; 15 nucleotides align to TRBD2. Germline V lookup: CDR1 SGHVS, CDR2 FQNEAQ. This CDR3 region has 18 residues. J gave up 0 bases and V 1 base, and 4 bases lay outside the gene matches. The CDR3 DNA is TGTGCCAGCAGCTTAGTCGGACTAGCGGGAGGGACCTCCTACGAGCAGTACTCC. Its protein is CASSLVGLAGGTSYEQYS.

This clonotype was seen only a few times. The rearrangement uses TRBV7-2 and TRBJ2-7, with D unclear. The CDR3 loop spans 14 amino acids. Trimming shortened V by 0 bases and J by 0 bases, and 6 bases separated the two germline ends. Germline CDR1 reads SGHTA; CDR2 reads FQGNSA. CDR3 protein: CASSLAFRSYEQYF. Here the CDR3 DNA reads TGTGCCAGCAGCTTAGCCTTTCGCTCCTACGAGCAGTACTTC.

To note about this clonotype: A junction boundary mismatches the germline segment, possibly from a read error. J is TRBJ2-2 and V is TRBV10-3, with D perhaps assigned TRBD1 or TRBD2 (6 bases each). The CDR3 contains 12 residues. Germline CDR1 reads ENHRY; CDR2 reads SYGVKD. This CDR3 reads CAIRPGAGELFF. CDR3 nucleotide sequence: TGTGCCATCAGGCCGGGGGCCGGGGAGCTATTTTTT.

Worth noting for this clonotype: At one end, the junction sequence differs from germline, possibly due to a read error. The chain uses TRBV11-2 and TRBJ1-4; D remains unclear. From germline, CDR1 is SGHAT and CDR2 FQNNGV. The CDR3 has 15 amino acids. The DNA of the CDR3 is TGTGCCTGCAGCTTCTGGAGGGCAACTAATGAAAAACTGTTTTTT. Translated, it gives CACSFWRATNEKLFF.

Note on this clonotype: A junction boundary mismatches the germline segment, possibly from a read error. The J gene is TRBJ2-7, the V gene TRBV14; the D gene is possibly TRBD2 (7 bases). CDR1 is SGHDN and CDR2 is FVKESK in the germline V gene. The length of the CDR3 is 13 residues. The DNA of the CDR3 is TGTGCTAGCAGCCGACAAAGGGGGGGGCAGCCATACTTC. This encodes CASSRQRGGQPYF.

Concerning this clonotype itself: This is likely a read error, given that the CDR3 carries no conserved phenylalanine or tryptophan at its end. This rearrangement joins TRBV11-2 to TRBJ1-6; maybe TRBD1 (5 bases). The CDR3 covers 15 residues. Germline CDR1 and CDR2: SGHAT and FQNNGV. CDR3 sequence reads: CASGLYPGRNSPLHY. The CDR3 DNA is TGTGCCAGCGGCTTATATCCAGGGAGGAATTCACCCCTCCACTAT.

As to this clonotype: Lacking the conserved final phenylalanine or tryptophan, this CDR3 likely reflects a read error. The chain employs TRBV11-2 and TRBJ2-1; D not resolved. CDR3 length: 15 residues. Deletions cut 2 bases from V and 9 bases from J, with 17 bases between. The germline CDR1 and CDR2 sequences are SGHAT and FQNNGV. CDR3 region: CASSLKSESVSEQFV. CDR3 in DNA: TGTGCCAGCAGCTTAAAGAGCGAGAGTGTGAGTGAGCAGTTCGTC.

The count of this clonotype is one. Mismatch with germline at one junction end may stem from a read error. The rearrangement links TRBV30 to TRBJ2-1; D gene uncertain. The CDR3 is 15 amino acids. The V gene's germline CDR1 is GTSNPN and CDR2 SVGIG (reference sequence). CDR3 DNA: TGTGTCTGGGGTGTAGGTAGGGCTGCCATCGATGAGCAGTTCTTC. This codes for CVWGVGRAAIDEQFF.

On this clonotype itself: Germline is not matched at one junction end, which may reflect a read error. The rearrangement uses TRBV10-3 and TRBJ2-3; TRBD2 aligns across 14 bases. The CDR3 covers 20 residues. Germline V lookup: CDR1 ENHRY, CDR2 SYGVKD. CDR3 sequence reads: CAICDDVRLAGGRRTDTQYF. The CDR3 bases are TGTGCCATCTGTGATGATGTCCGACTAGCGGGAGGGCGTCGCACAGATACGCAGTATTTT.